One and the same sample provided the 26 T cell receptor beta chains below, sequenced in a study of cytomegalovirus exposure and HLA in healthy donors. 60 Vbeta and 13 Jbeta primers were used in PCR. Profiling relied on immunoSEQ multiplex PCR, and the TCRdb table lists in-frame clones only, not all of them. This table holds more than 45,000 clones, 70% to 85% found once. The sample taken for sequencing was PBMCs. The source is a man in his fifties in good health and CMV-seronegative.

This rearrangement joins TRBV6-6 to TRBJ1-1; D might be TRBD1 (5 bases). CDR3 length: 16 amino acids. With 1 base removed from V and 1 base from J, the gap between germline ends came to 13 bases. The germline gives CDR1 MNHNY, CDR2 SVGAGI (reference sequence). The CDR3 sequence: CASSYLGGRGNTEAFF. CDR3 sequence (DNA): TGTGCCAGCAGTTACTTGGGGGGTCGAGGGAACACTGAAGCTTTCTTT.

The chain has TRBV7-2 and TRBJ2-3; the match to TRBD2 covers 13 bases. CDR3 length equals 18 residues. Germline V gene sequence: CDR1 SGHTA, CDR2 FQGNSA. J was trimmed by 5 bases and V by 1 base; bases with no gene match: 9. CDR3 in amino acids: CASSLGYGTSGKRDTQYF. The CDR3 DNA sequence: TGTGCCAGCAGCTTAGGATACGGGACTAGCGGGAAGAGAGATACGCAGTATTTT.

V gene TRBV6-1 combines with J gene TRBJ1-2; D might be TRBD1 (5 bases). V was shortened by 4 bases and J by 0 bases, with 12 bases between the two germline ends. From germline, CDR1 is MNHNS and CDR2 SASEGT. CDR3 size: 15 residues. The CDR3 nucleotides read TGTGCCAGCAGTGCGCTGACAGCTTCTAACTATGGCTACACCTTC. Its translation: CASSALTASNYGYTF.

This chain connects TRBV11-2 to TRBJ2-5; TRBD2 matches 10 bases. The end of the DNA is better explained by TRBJ2-7, so the J call may be wrong. Germline V gives CDR1 SGHAT, CDR2 FQNNGV. The CDR3 is 15 amino acids. CDR3 nucleotides: TGTGCCAGCAGCTTGGGGCTAGCGGGGGTTTACGAGCAGTACTTC. This gives the protein CASSLGLAGVYEQYF.

The chain has TRBV18 and TRBJ2-3; 7 bases fit TRBD1. Germline lookup yields CDR1 KGHSH and CDR2 LQKENI. Losses at the gene ends were 5 bases for V and 5 bases for J; bases not matched to a gene: 10. The CDR3 is 15 amino acids. CDR3 in DNA: TGTGCCAGCTCAATGGACAGGTTAGAACGAGATACGCAGTATTTT. Its translation is CASSMDRLERDTQYF.

The V gene is TRBV2, the J gene TRBJ2-5; the D gene is possibly TRBD1 (5 bases). Per germline, CDR1 SNHLY and CDR2 FYNNEI. V was clipped by 7 bases and J by 5 bases, with 17 bases between them. CDR3 size: 14 residues. The chain's CDR3 is CASIFIRAEETQYF. The CDR3 DNA sequence: TGTGCCAGCATCTTCATCAGGGCGGAGGAGACCCAGTACTTC.

In its sample, this clone was seen a few times. The rearrangement uses TRBV10-1 and TRBJ2-3; 11 bases match TRBD2. The junction had 4 bases not matched to a gene; V was cut back by 2 bases and J by 3 bases. Germline CDR1 WNHNN, CDR2 SYGVQD (reference sequence). The CDR3 is 16 amino acids. This CDR3 is CASSESLAGGTDTQYF. The CDR3 DNA follows: TGCGCCAGCAGTGAGAGTCTAGCGGGGGGAACAGATACGCAGTATTTT.

This clone was found once. V gene TRBV7-9 combines with J gene TRBJ1-2; 9 nucleotides line up with TRBD1. Germline trimming cut 6 bases from V and 2 bases from J; bases unmatched to any gene: 7. CDR1 and CDR2 from the germline V gene are SEHNR and FQNEAQ (reference sequence). The length of the CDR3 is 15 residues. CDR3 nucleotide sequence: TGTGCCAGCAGAAACAGGGACAGGGTAAACTATGGCTACACCTTC. Translated, it gives CASRNRDRVNYGYTF.

The rearrangement links TRBV6-5 to TRBJ2-1; weak D call: TRBD1 (5 bases). Germline V gene lookup returns CDR1 MNHEY and CDR2 SVGAGI. This CDR3 has 15 residues. Trimming removed 5 bases from V and 0 bases from J, with 11 bases in between. CDR3 nucleotide sequence: TGTGCCAGCAGTCCGACAGCCCCCTCCTACAATGAGCAGTTCTTC. It specifies CASSPTAPSYNEQFF.

The gene calls are TRBV7-3 and TRBJ2-3; tentatively, D is TRBD2 (6 bases). Germline V gene data show CDR1 as SGHTA and CDR2 as FQGTGA. The V gene lost 2 bases and the J gene lost 3 bases, with 12 bases spanning the gap. CDR3 length equals 15 residues. CDR3 region: CASSLGGLWTDTQYF. The DNA for the CDR3 is TGTGCCAGCAGCTTAGGAGGGTTGTGGACAGATACGCAGTATTTT.

The chain employs TRBV19 and TRBJ1-2, with 11 bases aligning to TRBD1. The CDR3 runs 14 residues. The germline V gene has CDR1 LNHDA and CDR2 SQIVND (reference sequence). The ends lost 6 bases at V and 4 bases at J; junction bases unmatched: 4. The CDR3 region is CASSPGTGGYGYTF. The CDR3 nucleotides are TGTGCCAGTAGCCCCGGGACAGGGGGCTATGGCTACACCTTC.

The rearrangement joins TRBV4-1 to TRBJ1-6; 11 bases align to TRBD1. The CDR3 extends over 16 amino acids. CDR1 is MGHRA and CDR2 is YSYEKL in the germline V gene. After removal of 0 bases from V and 11 bases from J, the junction contained 6 bases not matched to a gene. The CDR3 nucleotides read TGCGCCAGCAGCCAAGATATAGGGACAGGGGGAACACCCCTCCACTTT. Translating gives CASSQDIGTGGTPLHF.

This chain's CDR3 is CAWSRASGASNPSTDTQYF. The DNA of the CDR3 is TGTGCCTGGAGTAGGGCTAGCGGGGCGTCTAATCCTAGCACAGATACGCAGTATTTT. The chain combines TRBV30 with TRBJ2-3; TRBD2 aligns across 9 bases. The CDR3 totals 19 residues. Germline trimming cut 2 bases from V and 0 bases from J; bases unmatched to any gene: 15. Germline values: CDR1 GTSNPN, CDR2 SVGIG (reference sequence).

The chain is built from TRBV20-1 and TRBJ2-3; D call uncertain. CDR3 length: 11 residues. Trimming stripped 6 bases from V and 5 bases from J, with 9 bases between. Germline V lookup: CDR1 DFQATT, CDR2 SNEGSKA (reference sequence). The CDR3: CSARPGDTQYF. CDR3 coding DNA: TGCAGTGCAAGACCGGGAGATACGCAGTATTTT.

This clone was observed a single time. The J gene is TRBJ2-3, the V gene TRBV7-9; D is possibly TRBD2 (6 bases). Germline V gene data show CDR1 as SEHNR and CDR2 as FQNEAQ (reference sequence). This CDR3 has 14 residues. Trimming pared 1 base from V and 3 bases from J, leaving 8 bases between. The CDR3 loop reads CASSLGTTTDTQYF. CDR3 nucleotide sequence: TGTGCCAGCAGCTTAGGGACTACGACAGATACGCAGTATTTT.

The chain employs TRBV7-8 and TRBJ2-5; D is undetermined. The ends were cut back, 1 base at V and 4 bases at J, with 16 bases in the middle. The CDR3 length is 16 residues. Germline values: CDR1 SGHVS, CDR2 FQNEAQ. CDR3 in amino acids: CASSLGGSRIGETQYF. Written as DNA, the CDR3 is TGTGCCAGCAGCTTAGGAGGTAGCAGAATTGGAGAGACCCAGTACTTC. The whole variable domain, remainder taken from reference TRBV7-8 and TRBJ2-5, is GAGVSQSPRYKVAKRGQDVALRCDPISGHVSLFWYQQALGQGPEFLTYFQNEAQLDKSGLPSDRFFAERPEGSVSTLKIQRTQQEDSAVYLCASSLGGSRIGETQYFGPGTRLLVL.

The chain combines TRBV19 with TRBJ2-2; 8 bases align to TRBD1. The CDR3 is made up of 14 amino acids. Trimming cost V 3 bases and J 7 bases; bases outside gene matches: 4. The germline gives CDR1 LNHDA, CDR2 SQIVND (reference sequence). The CDR3 spells CASSIQGADGELFF. Here the CDR3 DNA reads TGTGCCAGTAGTATTCAGGGGGCTGACGGGGAGCTGTTTTTT.

The V and J genes are TRBV27 and TRBJ1-6, with a tentative D call TRBD1 (5 bases). This CDR3 is built from 15 residues. Trimming removed 5 bases from V and 7 bases from J, with 15 bases in between. Germline loops: CDR1 MNHEY, CDR2 SMNVEV (reference sequence). The CDR3 loop is CASSNAWGLNSPLHF. The CDR3 nucleotides are TGTGCCAGCAGTAACGCCTGGGGCCTCAATTCACCCCTCCACTTT.

The rearrangement links TRBV27 to TRBJ2-3, with TRBD2 as a possible D gene (6 bases). In germline, CDR1 is MNHEY, CDR2 SMNVEV (reference sequence). This CDR3 contains 17 residues. Deletions cut 0 bases from V and 0 bases from J, with 13 bases between. The CDR3 protein is CASSLSPGGVSTDTQYF. Written as DNA, the CDR3 is TGTGCCAGCAGTTTATCACCTGGCGGGGTGAGCACAGATACGCAGTATTTT.

The chain is built from TRBV6-1 and TRBJ2-2; 9 bases match TRBD1. The ends lost 6 bases at V and 4 bases at J; junction bases unmatched: 6. Looked up from germline, CDR1 is MNHNS and CDR2 is SASEGT. This CDR3 is 15 amino acids long. CDR3 DNA sequence: TGTGCCAGCAGCAAAACAGGGGGCCCCACCGGGGAGCTGTTTTTT. This encodes CASSKTGGPTGELFF.

The chain is built from TRBV18 and TRBJ2-5; TRBD2 matches at 7 bases. CDR3 length: 14 residues. Unmatched junction bases numbered 8, after V lost 3 bases and J lost 7 bases. Germline V lookup: CDR1 KGHSH, CDR2 LQKENI. The CDR3 DNA reads TGTGCCAGCTCACCCGACGGGGGGTACGCGACCCAGTACTTC. It yields the protein CASSPDGGYATQYF.

The rearrangement joins TRBV19 to TRBJ1-2, with D unclear. V was clipped by 1 base and J by 6 bases, with 9 bases between them. CDR1 LNHDA and CDR2 SQIVND come from the germline V gene (reference sequence). The length of the CDR3 is 13 residues. The CDR3 nucleotides are TGTGCCAGTAGTATAGGCCGGGGAGATGGCTACACCTTC. Its translation is CASSIGRGDGYTF.

The chain is built from TRBV14 and TRBJ2-7; 8 nucleotides align to TRBD2. CDR3 length: 14 amino acids. Germline CDR1 and CDR2: SGHDN and FVKESK. V trimming: 3 bases; J trimming: 3 bases; junction bases outside the gene matches: 4. The CDR3 DNA follows: TGTGCCAGCAGCCATAGCGGGGCCTTCTACGAGCAGTACTTC. This encodes CASSHSGAFYEQYF. Together with reference TRBV14 and TRBJ2-7, the CDR3 gives the full variable domain: EAGVTQFPSHSVIEKGQTVTLRCDPISGHDNLYWYRRVMGKEIKFLLHFVKESKQDESGMPNNRFLAERTGGTYSTLKVQPAELEDSGVYFCASSHSGAFYEQYFGPGTRLTVT.

V gene TRBV6-1 combines with J gene TRBJ1-5; 9 positions agree with TRBD1. Per germline, CDR1 MNHNS and CDR2 SASEGT. This CDR3 has 13 residues. Losses at the gene ends were 11 bases for V and 7 bases for J; bases not matched to a gene: 9. The CDR3 DNA follows: TGTGCCTCCGCTACAGGGGGCGGACAGCCCCAGCATTTT. Amino acids: CASATGGGQPQHF.

CDR3 residues: CASSPYGTVKETQYF. CDR3 sequence (DNA): TGTGCCAGCAGCCCATACGGGACAGTTAAAGAGACCCAGTACTTC. This sequence joins TRBV7-3 and TRBJ2-5; 7 bases are shared with TRBD1. CDR1 and CDR2 (germline): SGHTA, FQGTGA. The ends lost 5 bases at V and 3 bases at J; junction bases unmatched: 9. This CDR3 is built from 15 residues. Complete variable domain (other parts from reference TRBV7-3 and TRBJ2-5): GAGVSQTPSNKVTEKGKYVELRCDPISGHTALYWYRQSLGQGPEFLIYFQGTGAADDSGLPNDRFFAVRPEGSVSTLKIQRTERGDSAVYLCASSPYGTVKETQYFGPGTRLLVL.

A single count supports this clone. V is TRBV5-1 and J is TRBJ2-5; tentative D call: TRBD2 (7 bases). Per the germline V gene, CDR1 is SGHRS and CDR2 is YFSETQ. The V gene lost 4 bases and the J gene lost 5 bases, with 18 bases spanning the gap. The CDR3 loop spans 15 amino acids. The CDR3 DNA follows: TGCGCCAGCAGCCCTGGCGTCGGGGGGCAGGAGACCCAGTACTTC. Amino acid sequence: CASSPGVGGQETQYF.